One and the same sample provided the 23 T cell receptor beta chains below, sequenced in a study of OX40 agonist ivuxolimab in advanced cancers. Repertoires were generated with immunoSEQ multiplex PCR, while TCRdb's copy carries only in-frame clones and drops some. The sample includes 72,000 or so clones, around 90% of them seen just once. The sequences come from CD4+ or CD8+ T cells sorted from blood, collected in a trial of the OX40 agonist ivuxolimab. The receptors here all came from an adult with an advanced solid tumor such as melanoma, head and neck, liver or kidney cancer.

The CDR3 DNA reads as TGCAGCGTCGGGGACAGGTCAACTAATGAAAAACTGTTTTTT. Translation gives CSVGDRSTNEKLFF. This chain links TRBV29-1 with TRBJ1-4; TRBD1 agrees at 8 bases. J lost 0 bases, V lost 6 bases, and 3 bases had no gene match. The germline V gene encodes CDR1 SQVTM and CDR2 ANQGSEA. The CDR3 is 14 residues long.

The gene calls are TRBV7-8 and TRBJ1-1; TRBD1 agrees at 8 bases. The V and J ends lost 1 base and 5 bases, in that order; junction bases with no gene match: 6. Germline V CDR1 and CDR2: SGHVS, FQNEAQ. This CDR3 is 15 amino acids long. CDR3 sequence: CASSLETTGVTEAFF. The CDR3 DNA sequence: TGTGCCAGCAGCTTAGAAACGACAGGGGTGACTGAAGCTTTCTTT.

V is TRBV18 and J is TRBJ2-6, with 7 bases that match TRBD1. The CDR3 totals 18 residues. Trimming took 3 bases from V and 0 from J; bases not matched to a gene: 8. Germline CDR1 is KGHSH and CDR2 is LQKENI. The DNA of the CDR3 is TGTGCCAGCTCACCGGTGCCTTCAGGGGGCTCTGGGGCCAACGTCCTGACTTTC. It is translated as CASSPVPSGGSGANVLTF.

This chain uses TRBV19 with TRBJ2-5; D tentatively reads TRBD1 or TRBD2 (5 bases each). Per germline, CDR1 LNHDA and CDR2 SQIVND (reference sequence). V shed 5 bases and J shed 4 bases, with 14 bases lying between them. The CDR3 runs to 14 residues. The CDR3 coding sequence is TGTGCCAGTAGTGGGATGGGGGTCGGAGAGACCCAGTACTTC. Translating it yields CASSGMGVGETQYF.

The J gene is TRBJ2-3, the V gene TRBV6-6; D is unclear. The CDR3 contains 15 residues. V lost 0 bases and J 5 bases, leaving 12 bases between the germline ends. Looked up from germline, CDR1 is MNHNY and CDR2 is SVGAGI (reference sequence). CDR3 region: CASSYSNLQRDTQYF. The CDR3 DNA reads TGTGCCAGCAGTTACTCGAACCTCCAGAGAGATACGCAGTATTTT.

This chain connects TRBV6-6 to TRBJ2-1; 10 bases map to TRBD2. The germline V gene has CDR1 MNHNY and CDR2 SVGAGI (reference sequence). The V gene end was trimmed by 1 base and the J gene end by 4 bases; junction bases not matched to a gene: 4. This CDR3 has 16 amino acids. Here the CDR3 DNA reads TGTGCCAGCAGTTACTGGAGCGGGGGGGGGTACAATGAGCAGTTCTTC. Its protein product is CASSYWSGGGYNEQFF.

The chain recombines TRBV4-1 with TRBJ2-7; perhaps D is TRBD1 or TRBD2 (5 bases each). Per the germline V gene, CDR1 is MGHRA and CDR2 is YSYEKL. This CDR3 contains 15 residues. Trimming took 0 bases from V and 2 from J, leaving 11 bases between them. The CDR3 here is CASSQEGDGPYEQYF. Written as DNA, the CDR3 is TGCGCCAGCAGCCAAGAAGGGGACGGACCCTACGAGCAGTACTTC.

V and J are TRBV5-3 and TRBJ2-7; TRBD2 is a possible D gene (5 bases). TRBV5-3 is labeled an ORF, and its function is uncertain. The CDR3 sequence is 14 residues long. Trimming stripped 2 bases from V and 3 bases from J, with 12 bases between. CDR3 amino acids: CARSFPGKVYEQYF. The CDR3 DNA reads as TGTGCCAGAAGCTTCCCGGGAAAAGTCTACGAGCAGTACTTC.

This clone was seen only a few times. The CDR3 loop reads CATSRESGYEQYF. CDR3 DNA: TGTGCCACCAGCAGAGAGTCAGGATACGAGCAGTACTTC. The chain couples TRBV15 to TRBJ2-7; no firm D call. V shed 0 bases and J shed 4 bases, with 7 bases lying between them. Germline lookup yields CDR1 LNHNV and CDR2 YYDKDF (reference sequence). The CDR3 is made up of 13 amino acids.

This chain links TRBV9 with TRBJ2-3, with 9 positions matching TRBD1. Germline V gives CDR1 SGDLS, CDR2 YYNGEE. The trim removed 3 bases at V and 5 bases at J, leaving 7 bases unmatched. The length of the CDR3 is 15 residues. CDR3: CASSAGQGLGDTQYF. CDR3 sequence (DNA): TGTGCCAGCAGCGCCGGACAGGGGCTGGGAGATACGCAGTATTTT.

V usage is TRBV2 and J usage is TRBJ1-4; 7 bases fit TRBD1. This CDR3 spans 15 amino acids. Germline CDR1 and CDR2: SNHLY and FYNNEI. V shed 8 bases and J 0 bases; nucleotides not matched to a gene: 6. The CDR3 here is CASEPGQSTNEKLFF. The CDR3 nucleotides read TGTGCCAGCGAACCGGGACAGTCAACTAATGAAAAACTGTTTTTT. Filled out from reference TRBV2 and TRBJ1-4, the complete variable domain reads EPEVTQTPSHQVTQMGQEVILRCVPISNHLYFYWYRQILGQKVEFLVSFYNNEISEKSEIFDDQFSVERPDGSNFTLKIRSTKLEDSAMYFCASEPGQSTNEKLFFGSGTQLSVL.

The V call is TRBV7-2, the J call TRBJ2-3; perhaps TRBD2 as D (6 bases). This CDR3 comprises 13 residues. CDR1 is SGHTA, CDR2 FQGNSA, per germline. V was clipped by 7 bases and J by 6 bases, with 14 bases between them. This CDR3 is CASTLRLADTQYF. The DNA of the CDR3 is TGTGCCAGCACCTTGAGGCTAGCGGATACGCAGTATTTT. The variable domain in full, with the rest retrieved from reference TRBV7-2 and TRBJ2-3, is GAGVSQSPSNKVTEKGKDVELRCDPISGHTALYWYRQSLGQGLEFLIYFQGNSAPDKSGLPSDRFSAERTGGSVSTLTIQRTQQEDSAVYLCASTLRLADTQYFGPGTRLTVL.

The rearrangement uses TRBV28 and TRBJ1-4; 7 nucleotides agree with TRBD1. V lost 6 bases and J lost 5; bases outside the gene matches: 6. In germline, CDR1 is MDHEN, CDR2 SYDVKM. The CDR3 runs to 14 residues. The CDR3 reads CASSQTGENEKLFF. CDR3 coding DNA: TGTGCCAGCAGCCAAACAGGGGAAAATGAAAAACTGTTTTTT.

In DNA form, the CDR3 reads TGTGCCAGTAGTGGCTTCGACGAGCAGTACTTC. Protein product: CASSGFDEQYF. The V and J genes are TRBV19 and TRBJ2-7; D uncertain. The V and J ends lost 5 bases and 5 bases respectively, with 7 bases between them. The CDR3 sequence is 11 residues long. Germline CDR1 reads LNHDA; CDR2 reads SQIVND (reference sequence).

This clone was picked up one time. The rearrangement joins TRBV18 to TRBJ1-1, with D maybe TRBD1 (5 bases). Between the trimmed V and J ends, which lost 4 bases and 5 bases, there was a span of 11 bases. Germline V CDR1 and CDR2: KGHSH, LQKENI. The CDR3 loop spans 13 amino acids. The DNA for the CDR3 is TGTGCCAGCTCACTCCGGGACGCAACTGAAGCTTTCTTT. It encodes CASSLRDATEAFF.

V is TRBV27 and J is TRBJ2-3; 7 bases align to TRBD2. The V segment lost 4 bases and the J segment 1 base; nucleotides outside the gene matches: 8. CDR3 size: 16 residues. Germline assignment: CDR1 MNHEY and CDR2 SMNVEV (reference sequence). The CDR3: CASSSPGTTGTDTQYF. CDR3 DNA sequence: TGTGCCAGCAGTTCCCCCGGGACTACCGGCACAGATACGCAGTATTTT.

The J gene is TRBJ1-2, the V gene TRBV5-4; 7 bases are shared with TRBD1. The J segment lost 6 bases and the V segment lost 9 bases, leaving 17 bases of the junction unmatched. Germline V gene lookup returns CDR1 SGHNT and CDR2 YYREEE (reference sequence). This CDR3 has 15 amino acids. CDR3: CATRTTARGPDGYTF. CDR3 in DNA: TGTGCCACAAGAACTACAGCGAGGGGGCCGGATGGCTACACCTTC.

V and J are TRBV11-2 and TRBJ2-7, with D unclear. The CDR3 sequence is 12 residues long. Deletions cut 3 bases from V and 1 base from J, with 4 bases between. The germline V gene encodes CDR1 SGHAT and CDR2 FQNNGV. CDR3 in amino acids: CASSFSSYEQYF. For the CDR3, the DNA is TGTGCCAGCAGCTTCTCGTCCTACGAGCAGTACTTC.

V gene TRBV9 combines with J gene TRBJ2-3; D may correspond to TRBD1 or TRBD2 (5 bases each). V was trimmed by 6 bases and J by 8 bases, leaving 16 bases between them. The germline gives CDR1 SGDLS, CDR2 YYNGEE. This CDR3 is 13 amino acids long. This CDR3 reads CASIQGRVSTQYF. The CDR3 nucleotides read TGTGCCAGCATCCAGGGACGGGTCAGTACGCAGTATTTT.

The CDR3 DNA follows: TGTGCCTGGAGCCGCTCCTACGAGCAGTACTTC. Translated, it gives CAWSRSYEQYF. The chain employs TRBV30 and TRBJ2-7; unclear D gene. Germline CDR1 is GTSNPN and CDR2 is SVGIG (reference sequence). V lost 3 bases and J 0 bases, leaving 3 bases between the germline ends. This CDR3 comprises 11 residues.

This clone has only a few counts. The V and J genes are TRBV2 and TRBJ2-5; 7 nucleotides agree with TRBD1. The ends lost 2 bases at V and 5 bases at J; junction bases unmatched: 5. The V gene's germline CDR1 is SNHLY and CDR2 FYNNEI. The CDR3 is 14 amino acids. The CDR3: CASSETGRGETQYF. The CDR3 DNA reads as TGTGCCAGCAGTGAAACGGGCAGGGGGGAGACCCAGTACTTC.

The chain is built from TRBV6-5 and TRBJ1-1, with a possible D match to TRBD1 (6 bases). This CDR3 comprises 16 residues. Per germline, CDR1 MNHEY and CDR2 SVGAGI. The V end lost 0 bases, the J end lost 7 bases, and 18 bases lay between the germline ends. The CDR3 spells CASSYSLGAGGREAFF. In nucleotides, the CDR3 is TGTGCCAGCAGTTACTCCCTAGGGGCGGGGGGCCGTGAAGCTTTCTTT.

This clone was recorded once. The gene calls are TRBV21-1 and TRBJ1-2. TRBV21-1 is flagged as a pseudogene. The CDR3 has 16 amino acids. This CDR3 reads CASSRQSGTQRRGYTF. Written as DNA, the CDR3 is TGTGCCAGCAGCAGACAATCCGGGACGCAGAGGCGTGGCTACACCTTC.